The sequence of this T cell receptor beta chain was determined in a study of T cell responses to AZD1222 COVID-19 vaccine. The study, taken as a whole, reports: The repertoires were collected only after the peak T cell response. In a largely white British group with more females than males, clonal diversity was possibly underestimated.

For this clone: What it binds is unknown.

The protocol was immunoSEQ multiplex PCR, while the TCRdb copy is restricted to in-frame clones and leaves out a portion. The table shows 50,000 to 65,000 clones, with around nine tenths occurring only once. Sequenced material: peripheral blood, taken 28 days after the second dose of the MenACWY control vaccine. This receptor was identified in an adult who received the MenACWY meningococcal vaccine as a control.

In DNA form, the CDR3 reads TGTGCCAGCAGCAAATACACAGACGAAGCTTTCTTT. This gives the protein CASSKYTDEAFF. The rearrangement uses TRBV7-2 and TRBJ1-1, with no clear D. Trimming removed 5 bases from V and 8 bases from J, with 12 bases in between. This CDR3 contains 12 residues. Looked up from germline, CDR1 is SGHTA and CDR2 is FQGNSA.